This T cell receptor beta chain appears in the sequencing data of a study of blood T cell repertoires in COVID-19. Looking at the study overall: The samples span acute and convalescent COVID-19 from the United States, Italy and Spain. The cDNA or gDNA used as material had been derived from T cells, B-cell-depleted T cells, or PBMCs.

The junction had 10 bases not matched to a gene; V was cut back by 6 bases and J by 1 base. Germline CDR1 SGHTA, CDR2 FQGNSA. The CDR3 extends over 16 amino acids. As originally analysed: Researchers report that nucleated cell counts were estimated from reference gene primer amplification. Data came from immunoSEQ multiplex PCR; TCRdb stores just in-frame clones and leaves some out. V, J and clone size are taken as reported in that table, and D and trimming were inferred from the DNA itself. The sample shows about 70,000 clones, roughly 76% of them seen only once. The specimen was peripheral blood. The clonotype originates from a woman older than 75 with active or convalescent COVID-19. The V and J genes are TRBV7-2 and TRBJ1-1, with TRBD1 matching 8 bases. The CDR3 region has the DNA TGTGCCAGCAGTACACAGGGGGAGTCAGGGAACACTGAAGCTTTCTTT. As protein: CASSTQGESGNTEAFF.